This TCR beta chain was sequenced for a study of CD8 T cells in ankylosing spondylitis (dated by TCRdb to about 2017). Regarding the study in general: To find TCR variants linked to disease, the study profiled T cell receptor beta repertoires in ankylosing spondylitis patients and healthy donors. The whole study cohort included 85 to 120 healthy donors and roughly 24 ankylosing spondylitis patients. Peripheral blood was sampled, and synovial fluid was also collected from ankylosing spondylitis patients.

This clonotype was counted many times. Its antigen remains undetermined. No much larger clone is present one base from it, and per-base qualities are unavailable. Synovial fluid samples were matched to blood samples from the same ankylosing spondylitis patients. From the cysteine up to the phenylalanine, the CDR3 has a length of 16 residues. Only CDR3 DNA is held: 48 bases, read in frame from base 1. The germline V gene (reference sequence) yields DFQATT for CDR1 and SNEGSKA for CDR2. The V and J ends are trimmed by 0 bases and 0 bases, leaving 14 bases between them. The run used an Illumina HiSeq 2500. Quantitative 5'-RACE with molecular barcodes was used to prepare TCR beta libraries. Per the original workflow: A new computational method based on a probabilistic model of VDJ rearrangement was used to identify disease-linked TCR variants. The public reads were reprocessed in TCRdb via fastp at Q25 and MiXCR, keeping in-frame beta chains. Under each unique CDR3 protein, matching rows form one entry showing the most common genes and DNA. TCRdb, not the authors, supplied the V and J calls. The sample has about 140,000 distinct CDR3 sequences on record, roughly 8.4% of them singletons. The ten largest clones represent 7.3% of the sample.

Paper-wide results and their limitations: A CD8+ phenotype was shown by the disease-linked clones, which were found at relatively low frequencies in peripheral blood. Blood from ankylosing spondylitis patients appeared to be characterized by a TCR beta motif made up of 8 or 9 highly homologous amino acid variants. Some TCR beta motif variants had previously been reported in synovial fluid and blood of reactive arthritis patients, which suggested common disease-initiation mechanisms. According to the report, matched synovial fluid samples from ankylosing spondylitis patients were significantly enriched for the disease-linked clones.

The clonotype comes from a male donor with ankylosing spondylitis. The chain joins TRBV20-1 to TRBJ1-1; D gene: possibly TRBD1, on 6 matching bases. Sequencing input: synovial fluid, either unsorted or a sorted T cell fraction (not recorded which). The DNA sequence follows: TGCAGTGCTAGAGATCGGTTAAGGGGGATGAACACTGAAGCTTTCTTT. This encodes CSARDRLRGMNTEAFF.